The clone carrying this TCR beta chain was counted between two and nine times. The antigen is not known. Culturing for about ten days preceded CD4+ T cell isolation. This record belongs to a study of vaccination effects on CD4 cells after COVID-19. About the study: Antigen-specific CD4+ T cells expanded by the ViraFEST assay with viral peptide pools were then sequenced.

The data were produced by immunoSEQ multiplex PCR, yet TCRdb's version contains in-frame clones alone and is incomplete. The table has roughly 29,000 clones, 60% to 80% seen once; the top ten hold almost 10%. This material consisted of CD4+ T cells from PBMCs cultured without peptide, taken before COVID-19 vaccination. This receptor was taken from a human donor who received a COVID-19 vaccine.

In DNA form, the CDR3 reads TGTGCCACCCGGACTAGCCAGACCCAGTACTTC. Encoded protein: CATRTSQTQYF. This chain links TRBV19 with TRBJ2-5; 8 nucleotides line up with TRBD2. This CDR3 region has 11 residues. The germline gives CDR1 LNHDA, CDR2 SQIVND (reference sequence). The ends lost 10 bases at V and 6 bases at J; junction bases unmatched: 4. The variable domain in full, with the rest retrieved from reference TRBV19 and TRBJ2-5, is DGGITQSPKYLFRKEGQNVTLSCEQNLNHDAMYWYRQDPGQGLRLIYYSQIVNDFQKGDIAEGYSVSREKKESFPLTVTSAQKNPTAFYLCATRTSQTQYFGPGTRLLVL.